Each of the 11 T cell receptor beta chains below was sequenced from the same sample in a study of T-cell memory formation after mild COVID-19. TCRdb analysed the 5' RACE reads with MiXCR anew, one entry per CDR3 protein. The table lists approximately 300,000 distinct CDR3 sequences, approximately 15% of them singletons, with approximately 23% in the top ten. The sample consisted of PBMCs or a T cell subset sorted from them (not recorded which). The source of these receptors is a man younger than 35 who had mild COVID-19 (a few samples of this study predate the infection). Cell type and time point are not known.

The rearrangement links TRBV7-2 to TRBJ2-7; 8 bases line up with TRBD2. The junction had 11 bases not matched to a gene; V was cut back by 5 bases and J by 2 bases. CDR1 and CDR2 from the germline V gene are SGHTA and FQGNSA. The CDR3 is made up of 16 amino acids. Written as DNA, the CDR3 is TGTGCCAGCAGCCTTTGGCGGGGGGCAAAGACCTACGAGCAGTACTTC. This encodes CASSLWRGAKTYEQYF.

In its sample, this clonotype was seen a few times. This chain joins TRBV5-1 and TRBJ2-3; D possibly corresponds to TRBD2 (6 bases). V lost 4 bases and J lost 6, with 15 bases in between. The CDR3 extends over 14 amino acids. Germline CDR1 reads SGHRS; CDR2 reads YFSETQ. Here the CDR3 DNA reads TGCGCCAGCAGCAGGGGTCAGGCGGGGGATACGCAGTATTTT. Protein sequence: CASSRGQAGDTQYF.

This chain connects TRBV5-1 to TRBJ2-5; 9 nucleotides line up with TRBD2. Per germline, CDR1 SGHRS and CDR2 YFSETQ. The length of the CDR3 is 15 residues. Trimming removed 2 bases from V and 3 bases from J; junction bases left unmatched: 5. This CDR3 reads CASSFGGGVKETQYF. For the CDR3, the DNA is TGCGCCAGCAGCTTCGGCGGGGGGGTCAAAGAGACCCAGTACTTC. Drawing the rest from reference TRBV5-1 and TRBJ2-5, the complete variable domain is KAGVTQTPRYLIKTRGQQVTLSCSPISGHRSVSWYQQTPGQGLQFLFEYFSETQRNKGNFPGRFSGRQFSNSRSEMNVSTLELGDSALYLCASSFGGGVKETQYFGPGTRLLVL.

Ten or more counts support this clonotype. This chain links TRBV7-6 with TRBJ2-7; tentatively, D is TRBD2 (5 bases). The CDR3 is 13 amino acids. Germline lookup yields CDR1 SGHVS and CDR2 FNYEAQ. CDR3 protein: CGTVWVGYAGQYF. As DNA, the CDR3 is TGTGGGACCGTGTGGGTGGGTTATGCGGGGCAGTACTTC.

This clonotype was detected only a few times. The chain links TRBV11-3 to TRBJ2-1; D is ambiguous. The CDR3 has 13 residues. V was trimmed by 2 bases and J by 7 bases, leaving 9 bases between them. CDR1 is SGHNT, CDR2 YENEEA, per germline. The CDR3 sequence: CASSLLGRNEQFF. CDR3 DNA: TGTGCCAGCAGCTTACTGGGTCGGAATGAGCAGTTCTTC.

This clonotype appeared a few times. The V and J genes are TRBV5-4 and TRBJ2-7, with D unclear. The germline gives CDR1 SGHNT, CDR2 YYREEE (reference sequence). The CDR3 runs to 11 residues. Trimming stripped 4 bases from V and 1 base from J, with 3 bases between. CDR3 sequence reads: CASSKSYEQYF. Here the CDR3 DNA reads TGTGCCAGCAGCAAATCCTACGAGCAGTACTTC.

The chain is built from TRBV4-2 and TRBJ1-6; 9 bases map to TRBD1. The CDR3 totals 16 residues. The junction had 11 bases not matched to a gene; V was cut back by 0 bases and J by 14 bases. Germline V gene sequence: CDR1 LGHNA, CDR2 YNFKEQ. The CDR3 region is CASSQDLATGGLALHF. The DNA for the CDR3 is TGTGCCAGCAGCCAAGATCTGGCGACAGGGGGTTTGGCCCTCCACTTT.

This clonotype was found a few times. The rearrangement uses TRBV15 and TRBJ2-1; the D gene is possibly TRBD2 (6 bases). V dropped 1 base and J dropped 6 bases, with 19 bases sitting between them. The CDR3 covers 17 residues. Germline V lookup: CDR1 LNHNV, CDR2 YYDKDF (reference sequence). The CDR3 DNA reads as TGTGCCACCAGCAGAGGCCGGAGTTCGGGAGAATTCAATGAGCAGTTCTTC. Translated: CATSRGRSSGEFNEQFF.

V is TRBV4-1 and J is TRBJ1-1; tentative D call: TRBD1 (5 bases). V lost 3 bases to trimming and J lost 4 bases, with 12 bases between them. Per the germline V gene, CDR1 is MGHRA and CDR2 is YSYEKL. CDR3 size: 14 residues. CDR3 DNA sequence: TGCGCCAGCAGCCAGCAGGGCACCCGCACTGAAGCTTTCTTT. Translation gives CASSQQGTRTEAFF.

CDR3 DNA: TGTGCCAACATCCCCCGGGACGGGATGGCAGGTTATGGCTACACCTTC. It yields the protein CANIPRDGMAGYGYTF. The genes are TRBV2 and TRBJ1-2; D possibly corresponds to TRBD1 (5 bases). V was shortened by 10 bases and J by 5 bases, with 26 bases between the two germline ends. The germline V gene has CDR1 SNHLY and CDR2 FYNNEI. The CDR3 loop spans 16 amino acids.

This clonotype was observed many times. The chain carries TRBV7-2 and TRBJ1-1; D call uncertain. Deletions cut 1 base from V and 2 bases from J, with 11 bases between. The CDR3 consists of 15 residues. Looked up from germline, CDR1 is SGHTA and CDR2 is FQGNSA. The CDR3, as DNA: TGTGCCAGCAGCTTAGTGCCGGAGGTCAACACTGAAGCTTTCTTT. Translating it yields CASSLVPEVNTEAFF. Supplemented by reference TRBV7-2 and TRBJ1-1, the full variable domain reads GAGVSQSPSNKVTEKGKDVELRCDPISGHTALYWYRQSLGQGLEFLIYFQGNSAPDKSGLPSDRFSAERTGGSVSTLTIQRTQQEDSAVYLCASSLVPEVNTEAFFGQGTRLTVV.